This T cell receptor beta chain appears in the sequencing data of a study of shared clonotypes between healthy human individuals. As for the study in general: The cohort comprised a couple of women and a few men. Their ages spanned 18 to 49 years.

Study results and limitations: It was anticipated that sequencing depth would influence how many clonotypes donors shared.

All of the donors resided in Nashville, Tennessee, and each was a Caucasian adult. Comments on this clone: Its antigen is as yet unknown.

The CDR3 consists of 14 residues. V lost 3 bases to trimming and J lost 5 bases; unmatched junction nucleotides: 5. Germline V gives CDR1 LNHDA, CDR2 SQIVND (reference sequence). Source study methods: Because ImmunoSEQ provided only junction sequences with no quality scores, the filtering differed. Method: immunoSEQ multiplex PCR; TCRdb's copy keeps in-frame clones and lacks some. V and J calls and clone size are those listed in that table; D and trimming were worked out from the DNA. The top ten hold more than 0.5% of the sample, which has more than 1 million clones, around 78% seen once. The chain employs TRBV19 and TRBJ2-5; the match to TRBD2 covers 8 bases. The sequence was obtained from a man in his late teens or twenties in good health. Some clones in this sample may be carry-over from other donors' samples. The sample taken for sequencing was memory CD4+ T cells from PBMCs. Subset: CD45RA-negative fraction. This CDR3 is CASSITGGPETQYF. DNA of the CDR3: TGTGCCAGTAGTATTACGGGAGGGCCCGAGACCCAGTACTTC. The full variable domain, with the rest looked up from reference TRBV19 and TRBJ2-5, is DGGITQSPKYLFRKEGQNVTLSCEQNLNHDAMYWYRQDPGQGLRLIYYSQIVNDFQKGDIAEGYSVSREKKESFPLTVTSAQKNPTAFYLCASSITGGPETQYFGPGTRLLVL.